This TCR beta chain was obtained from a study of T-cell reconstitution after alpha-beta-depleted transplantation in children. Points from the study as a whole: Two months or so post-transplant, alpha-beta T cells reportedly derived from several hundred expanded graft clones. Newly produced T cells mostly accounted for T-cell counts and diversity one year post-transplant.

The CDR3 has 14 amino acids. Germline CDR1 and CDR2: DFQATT and SNEGSKA (reference sequence). V lost 6 bases to trimming and J lost 6 bases, with 19 bases between them. As it was prepared, the TCRbeta library received unique molecular identifiers. One entry per CDR3 protein, called by TCRdb with MiXCR from the PCR reads. The sample has 150,000 to 200,000 distinct CDR3 sequences, just under 6.5% seen once; the top ten hold about 4.3%. This clonotype was recorded many times. The antigen is undetermined. The chain combines TRBV20-1 with TRBJ2-3; D is perhaps TRBD2 (6 bases). This TCR was recovered from a girl less than two years old with combined immunodeficiency, due to receive a stem cell transplant. This specimen consisted of PBMCs, obtained before TCRalphabeta/CD19-depleted stem cell transplant. CDR3 DNA sequence: TGCAGTGCCGGGACTGAAGGGCTCGCGGATACGCAGTATTTT. Its translation is CSAGTEGLADTQYF.